These 23 T cell receptor beta chains were sequenced from one sample in a study of T cells in localized non-small cell lung cancer. Profiling relied on immunoSEQ multiplex PCR, and the TCRdb table lists in-frame clones only, not all of them. The repertoire holds fewer than 90,000 clones, with over 60% as singletons. The sequences come from PBMCs, collected before any cancer treatment. Receptors originate from a man aged 35-69 years with stage II squamous cell lung carcinoma.

This clone showed up just once. The chain combines TRBV6-6 with TRBJ2-7; TRBD2 is a possible D gene (6 bases). In germline, CDR1 is MNHNY, CDR2 SVGAGI (reference sequence). The V and J ends lost 5 bases and 6 bases respectively, with 14 bases between them. The CDR3 contains 13 residues. The CDR3 nucleotides are TGTGCCAGCAGTAGGGACTCCTCGGGCGAGCAGTACTTC. Translating it yields CASSRDSSGEQYF.

This chain uses TRBV23-1 with TRBJ2-1; no firm D call. TRBV23-1 is an open reading frame, and its role is uncertain. Trimming removed 8 bases from V and 8 bases from J, with 7 bases in between. The CDR3 is 10 residues long. The DNA for the CDR3 is TGCGCCAGCGCTTTGGATGAGCAGTTCTTC. As protein: CASALDEQFF.

This chain links TRBV28 with TRBJ1-4, with D tentatively TRBD1 (5 bases). Germline lookup yields CDR1 MDHEN and CDR2 SYDVKM. Trimming removed 3 bases from V and 4 bases from J, with 18 bases in between. The CDR3 spans 17 residues. This CDR3 reads CASSFWGVGLGNEKLFF. CDR3 coding DNA: TGTGCCAGCAGTTTTTGGGGGGTGGGATTGGGTAATGAAAAACTGTTTTTT.

The rearrangement links TRBV28 to TRBJ2-1; no definite D call. V was pared by 6 bases and J by 8 bases, with 14 bases between. This CDR3 comprises 13 residues. Germline values: CDR1 MDHEN, CDR2 SYDVKM. CDR3 residues: CASRVGKAHEQFF. CDR3 nucleotide sequence: TGTGCCAGCAGGGTCGGAAAAGCCCATGAGCAGTTCTTC.

This rearrangement joins TRBV4-1 to TRBJ2-5; the D is unclear. The CDR3 consists of 16 residues. V gave up 4 bases and J gave up 1 base, with 16 bases separating them. Looked up from germline, CDR1 is MGHRA and CDR2 is YSYEKL. In nucleotides, the CDR3 is TGCGCCAGCAGCCCTTTTACTCTCTCCGCCCAAGAGACCCAGTACTTC. Protein: CASSPFTLSAQETQYF.

The chain has TRBV6-6 and TRBJ2-3; D is unclear. Germline V gives CDR1 MNHNY, CDR2 SVGAGI (reference sequence). The V and J ends lost 7 bases and 2 bases respectively, with 10 bases between them. The CDR3 consists of 13 residues. Here the CDR3 DNA reads TGTGCCAGCAATTCGGGTTTCACAGATACGCAGTATTTT. Protein sequence: CASNSGFTDTQYF.

The CDR3 reads CASSQDLHSTYEQYF. The DNA of the CDR3 is TGCGCCAGCAGCCAAGACCTACATTCCACCTACGAGCAGTACTTC. The V call is TRBV4-1, the J call TRBJ2-7; no clear D. CDR1 MGHRA and CDR2 YSYEKL come from the germline V gene. The V and J ends lost 0 bases and 2 bases respectively, with 11 bases between them. The length of the CDR3 is 15 residues.

The V gene is TRBV15, the J gene TRBJ1-3; D is unclear. The CDR3 is 16 amino acids. Looked up from germline, CDR1 is LNHNV and CDR2 is YYDKDF (reference sequence). V was trimmed by 0 bases and J by 0 bases, leaving 9 bases between them. The CDR3 sequence: CATSRERVGSGNTIYF. CDR3 coding DNA: TGTGCCACCAGCAGAGAAAGGGTAGGCTCTGGAAACACCATATATTTT.

The chain has TRBV20-1 and TRBJ2-4, with D tentatively TRBD2 (5 bases). Deletions cut 0 bases from V and 13 bases from J, with 10 bases between. Per germline, CDR1 DFQATT and CDR2 SNEGSKA (reference sequence). This CDR3 is 11 amino acids long. The CDR3 reads CSAREKLDQYF. CDR3 DNA sequence: TGCAGTGCTAGAGAGAAACTAGACCAGTACTTC.

The genes are TRBV7-7 and TRBJ2-5, with D possibly matching TRBD2 (6 bases). Germline CDR1 reads SSHAT; CDR2 reads FNYEAQ (reference sequence). CDR3 size: 12 residues. CDR3: CATRDSQETQYF. The CDR3 DNA follows: TGTGCTACCAGGGACTCCCAAGAGACCCAGTACTTC.

V is TRBV2 and J is TRBJ2-7, with TRBD1 as a possible D gene (6 bases). The CDR3 is 14 amino acids. Trimming stripped 7 bases from V and 5 bases from J, with 18 bases between. In germline, CDR1 is SNHLY, CDR2 FYNNEI. The CDR3, as DNA: TGTGCCAGCACCGAAACAGGGTTAGCCGACGAGCAGTACTTC. Amino acids: CASTETGLADEQYF.

The chain employs TRBV19 and TRBJ2-1; 12 bases line up with TRBD2. The CDR3 runs 15 residues. Trimming cost V 4 bases and J 8 bases; bases outside gene matches: 6. Per germline, CDR1 LNHDA and CDR2 SQIVND (reference sequence). CDR3 coding DNA: TGTGCCAGTAGTAAGACTAGCGGGAGTTTCGATGAGCAGTTCTTC. Encoded protein: CASSKTSGSFDEQFF.

This clone was recorded once. The chain has TRBV9 and TRBJ2-5; D is undetermined. Germline-derived CDR1 and CDR2 are SGDLS and YYNGEE. Trimming cost V 1 base and J 5 bases, with 18 bases left between them. CDR3 size: 16 residues. The CDR3 coding sequence is TGTGCCAGCAGCGTAAACCCCATCTCCCGGCGGGAGACCCAGTACTTC. Translated, it gives CASSVNPISRRETQYF.

This clone was counted between two and nine times. The rearrangement links TRBV7-9 to TRBJ2-1; D is unresolved. CDR3 length equals 14 residues. CDR1 is SEHNR, CDR2 FQNEAQ, per germline (reference sequence). V lost 5 bases and J 4 bases, leaving 12 bases between the germline ends. The CDR3 sequence: CASSPRSSYNEQFF. CDR3 nucleotide sequence: TGTGCCAGCAGCCCCCGAAGCAGTTACAATGAGCAGTTCTTC.

The rearrangement uses TRBV6-1 and TRBJ2-4; D may correspond to TRBD1 or TRBD2 (6 bases each). Germline V gene data show CDR1 as MNHNS and CDR2 as SASEGT. This CDR3 has 15 residues. V was cut by 4 bases and J by 6 bases, with 16 bases left in between. The CDR3 DNA follows: TGTGCCAGCAGTGCGGGTAGGACAGCGGGAAACATTCAGTACTTC. It translates to CASSAGRTAGNIQYF.

V usage is TRBV15 and J usage is TRBJ2-2; a possible D gene is TRBD2 (5 bases). The V gene's germline CDR1 is LNHNV and CDR2 YYDKDF (reference sequence). The CDR3 consists of 15 residues. V lost 5 bases, J lost 12 bases, and 22 bases lay in between. The CDR3 DNA reads TGTGCCACCAGCCTCCCGGGGTACCGACTCGTGAAGCTGTTTTTT. Translated: CATSLPGYRLVKLFF.

The genes are TRBV18 and TRBJ2-5; a possible D gene is TRBD2 (5 bases). Trimming pared 1 base from V and 5 bases from J, leaving 11 bases between. This CDR3 has 14 amino acids. CDR1 is KGHSH and CDR2 is LQKENI in the germline V gene. The CDR3 DNA reads as TGTGCCAGCTCACCACAGAAACTAGGGGAGACCCAGTACTTC. Encoded protein: CASSPQKLGETQYF.

This chain connects TRBV7-8 to TRBJ1-2, with 7 bases lining up with TRBD1. Germline CDR1 and CDR2: SGHVS and FQNEAQ. CDR3 length equals 12 residues. With V trimmed by 5 bases and J by 5 bases, 2 bases remained unmatched. In DNA form, the CDR3 reads TGTGCCAGCAGCGAGACAGGGTATGGCTACACCTTC. It translates to CASSETGYGYTF.

The chain links TRBV28 to TRBJ2-5; 8 bases fit TRBD2. The CDR3 is 16 amino acids. Germline V gives CDR1 MDHEN, CDR2 SYDVKM. V shed 5 bases, J shed 4 bases, and the junction held 12 bases outside the gene matches. For the CDR3, the DNA is TGTGCCAGCAGTCCGGGGGGGGCCACGCATAGAGAGACCCAGTACTTC. Protein sequence: CASSPGGATHRETQYF. The full variable domain, with the rest looked up from reference TRBV28 and TRBJ2-5, is DVKVTQSSRYLVKRTGEKVFLECVQDMDHENMFWYRQDPGLGLRLIYFSYDVKMKEKGDIPEGYSVSREKKERFSLILESASTNQTSMYLCASSPGGATHRETQYFGPGTRLLVL.

The chain recombines TRBV6-5 with TRBJ1-6, with D possibly being TRBD1 (6 bases). CDR1 is MNHEY, CDR2 SVGAGI, per germline. V was pared by 10 bases and J by 10 bases, with 23 bases between. The CDR3 spans 15 residues. The CDR3 DNA is TGTGCCACCTCTCCGGGGGCCCCTCTTAGATCACCCCTCCACTTT. Protein: CATSPGAPLRSPLHF.

This rearrangement joins TRBV11-2 to TRBJ2-1, with TRBD2 identical over 7 bases. Germline V CDR1 and CDR2: SGHAT, FQNNGV. This CDR3 contains 16 residues. V lost 1 base, J lost 2 bases, and 5 bases stayed unmatched. The CDR3 reads CASSLVSSGPYNEQFF. CDR3 DNA sequence: TGTGCCAGCAGCTTAGTTTCTAGCGGCCCCTACAATGAGCAGTTCTTC.

Only a few counts were recorded for this clone. The chain carries TRBV7-2 and TRBJ1-5; D remains unclear. Germline-derived CDR1 and CDR2 are SGHTA and FQGNSA. This CDR3 has 13 residues. Deletions cut 5 bases from V and 7 bases from J, with 12 bases between. CDR3 in amino acids: CASSPGRGQPQHF. CDR3 sequence (DNA): TGTGCCAGCAGCCCTGGTCGAGGACAGCCCCAGCATTTT.

The rearrangement links TRBV27 to TRBJ1-2; 7 bases line up with TRBD1. Germline assignment: CDR1 MNHEY and CDR2 SMNVEV (reference sequence). V lost 6 bases, J lost 4 bases, and 11 bases stayed unmatched. This CDR3 is 15 amino acids long. CDR3 region: CASRTGLEASYGYTF. In DNA form, the CDR3 reads TGTGCCAGCAGGACAGGGCTAGAAGCATCCTATGGCTACACCTTC.